A selection of T cell receptor beta chains follows, all from one sample in a study of blood T cell repertoires in COVID-19. Assay: immunoSEQ multiplex PCR; the TCRdb copy retains only in-frame clones and omits some. Altogether 200,000 to 250,000 clones are present, 89% being singletons, with the ten largest covering about 6.5%. The sequencing input was peripheral blood. The receptors come from a man between 60 and 70 years old who had recovered from COVID-19. Both conserved end residues are part of each CDR3. The D gene is left open where the match is weak. Clone size appears in some rows only: once, few, many, or a class for an expanded clone.

TRBJ1-5	.	.	TRBV30	CAWSSGGDQPQHF	TGTGCCTGGAGTTCCGGGGGGGATCAGCCCCAGCATTTT
TRBJ2-3	TRBD2	.	TRBV7-2	CASSFSGGLYTQYF	TGTGCCAGCAGCTTTAGCGGGGGGCTATATACGCAGTATTTT
TRBJ2-1	.	.	TRBV19	CASTVPCLEGDEQFF	TGTGCCAGTACAGTACCCTGCCTAGAGGGCGATGAGCAGTTCTTC
TRBJ1-2	.	.	TRBV25-1	CASSGPGTTHGYTF	TGTGCCAGCAGTGGCCCCGGGACAACCCATGGCTACACCTTC
TRBJ2-3	.	.	TRBV5-4	CASSFSGTDTQYF	TGTGCCAGCAGCTTCTCAGGGACAGATACGCAGTATTTT
TRBJ2-2	TRBD2	.	TRBV3-1/TRBV3-2	CASSHRTSYRTGELFF	TGTGCCAGCAGCCACAGGACTAGCTATCGCACCGGGGAGCTGTTTTTT
TRBJ2-1	.	.	TRBV9	CASSVANRNEQFF	TGTGCCAGCAGCGTAGCTAACAGGAATGAGCAGTTCTTC
TRBJ2-6	.	.	TRBV18	CASSPIPPQPSGGANVLTF	TGTGCCAGCTCACCTATTCCACCTCAACCATCGGGAGGGGCCAACGTCCTGACTTTC
TRBJ1-2	.	.	TRBV7-2	CASSLVDSGGYGYTF	TGTGCCAGCAGCTTAGTCGATAGTGGCGGCTATGGCTACACCTTC
TRBJ1-1	.	.	TRBV7-3	CASSSHGGAVVTEAFF	TGTGCCAGCAGCTCCCACGGGGGGGCGGTGGTCACTGAAGCTTTCTTT
TRBJ2-7	.	.	TRBV27	CASRPRREPSYEQYF	TGTGCCAGCAGACCCCGACGGGAACCCTCCTACGAGCAGTACTTC
TRBJ2-7	.	.	TRBV18	CASSPGTFYEQYF	TGTGCCAGCTCACCCGGTACCTTTTACGAGCAGTACTTC
TRBJ2-1	.	.	TRBV3-1/TRBV3-2	CASSPPGALHEQFF	TGTGCCAGCAGCCCCCCAGGGGCCCTACATGAGCAGTTCTTC
TRBJ2-1	.	.	TRBV5-1	CASSSDTNTGNEQFF	TGCGCCAGCAGCTCGGACACAAATACGGGCAATGAGCAGTTCTTC
TRBJ2-7	TRBD1	.	TRBV7-9	CASSLAGGNEQYF	TGTGCCAGCAGCTTGGCAGGGGGAAACGAGCAGTACTTC
TRBJ2-1	TRBD2	.	TRBV28	CASSGSLGLAGLNEQFF	TGTGCCAGCAGTGGATCCCTGGGACTAGCGGGTCTCAATGAGCAGTTCTTC
TRBJ1-4	.	.	TRBV19	CASSIDRATEKLFF	TGTGCCAGTAGTATAGACAGGGCTACAGAAAAACTGTTTTTT
TRBJ2-2	TRBD2	once	TRBV7-2	CASSREERSGELFF	TGTGCCAGCTCCCGGGAGGAGCGGTCCGGGGAGCTGTTTTTT
TRBJ1-2	.	once	TRBV5-1	CASSLQGEYGYTF	TGCGCCAGCAGCTTACAGGGAGAATATGGCTACACCTTC
TRBJ2-4	TRBD2	.	TRBV6-5	CASRGPGGEGIQYF	TGTGCCAGCAGAGGACCCGGGGGGGAAGGCATTCAGTACTTC
TRBJ1-6	.	.	TRBV11-2	CASSPWGVKGSPLHF	TGTGCCAGCAGCCCATGGGGGGTGAAGGGTTCACCCCTCCACTTT
TRBJ2-1	TRBD1	.	TRBV2	CASMGQGAYNEQFF	TGTGCCAGCATGGGACAGGGAGCCTACAATGAGCAGTTCTTC
TRBJ1-1	TRBD1	.	TRBV9	CASSDYRGVNTEAFF	TGTGCCAGCAGCGATTACAGGGGGGTGAACACTGAAGCTTTCTTT
TRBJ1-6	TRBD1	few	TRBV7-8	CASSNDRGLSPLHF	TGTGCCAGCAGTAACGACAGGGGGCTGTCACCCCTCCACTTT